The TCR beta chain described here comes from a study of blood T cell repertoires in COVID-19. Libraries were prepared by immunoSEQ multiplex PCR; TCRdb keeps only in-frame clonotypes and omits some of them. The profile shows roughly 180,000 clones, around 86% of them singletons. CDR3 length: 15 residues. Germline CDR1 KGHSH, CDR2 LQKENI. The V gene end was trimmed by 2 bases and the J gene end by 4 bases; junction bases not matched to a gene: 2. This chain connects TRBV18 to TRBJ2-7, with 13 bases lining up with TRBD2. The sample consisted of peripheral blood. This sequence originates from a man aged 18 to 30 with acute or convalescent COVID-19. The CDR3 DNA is TGTGCCAGCTCACCAGGGACTAGCGGGGAATACGAGCAGTACTTC. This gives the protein CASSPGTSGEYEQYF. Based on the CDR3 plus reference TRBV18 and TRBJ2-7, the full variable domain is NAGVMQNPRHLVRRRGQEARLRCSPMKGHSHVYWYRQLPEEGLKFMVYLQKENIIDESGMPKERFSAEFPKEGPSILRIQQVVRGDSAAYFCASSPGTSGEYEQYFGPGTRLTVT.